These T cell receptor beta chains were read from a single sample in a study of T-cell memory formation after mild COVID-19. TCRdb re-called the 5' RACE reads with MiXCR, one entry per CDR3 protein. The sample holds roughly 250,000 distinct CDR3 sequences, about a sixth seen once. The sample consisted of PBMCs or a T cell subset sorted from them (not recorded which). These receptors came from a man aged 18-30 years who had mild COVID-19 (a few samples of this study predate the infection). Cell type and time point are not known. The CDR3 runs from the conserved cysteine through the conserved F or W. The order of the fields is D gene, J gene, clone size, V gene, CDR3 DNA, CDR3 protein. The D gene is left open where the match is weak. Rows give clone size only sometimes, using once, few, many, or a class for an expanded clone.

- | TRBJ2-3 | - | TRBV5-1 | TGCGCCAGCAGCTTCTCGGGTAAGAGCACAGATACGCAGTATTTT | CASSFSGKSTDTQYF
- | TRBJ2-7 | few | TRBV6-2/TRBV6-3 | TGTGCCAGCCTAACTAGGGACAAATACTACGAGCAGTACTTC | CASLTRDKYYEQYF
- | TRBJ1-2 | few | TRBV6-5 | TGTGCCAGCAGTTACTCGAAATCCGGGGGCGCCAGCTATGGCTACACCTTC | CASSYSKSGGASYGYTF
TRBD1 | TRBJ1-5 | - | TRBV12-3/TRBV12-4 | TGTGCCAGCAGCCCTAACGGACAGGGAGGGCAGCCCCAGCATTTT | CASSPNGQGGQPQHF
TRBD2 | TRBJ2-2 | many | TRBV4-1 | TGCGCCAGCAGGAGACTAGCGGGAGCGGGGGAGCTGTTTTTT | CASRRLAGAGELFF
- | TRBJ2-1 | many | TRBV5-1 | TGCGCCAGCAGCCCGCCCGGGGGAGGAAATGAGCAGTTCTTC | CASSPPGGGNEQFF
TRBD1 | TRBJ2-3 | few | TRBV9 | TGTGCCAGCAGCCCCCGACAGGGGGAGGATACGCAGTATTTT | CASSPRQGEDTQYF
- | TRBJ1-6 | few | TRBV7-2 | TGTGCCAGCAGCTTAGTTCGTGGGCGAGGTAATTCACCCCTCCACTTT | CASSLVRGRGNSPLHF
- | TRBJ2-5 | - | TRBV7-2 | TGTGCCACGGGGGACACCCATGAGGAGACCCAGTACTTC | CATGDTHEETQYF
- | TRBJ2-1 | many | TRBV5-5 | TGTGCCAGCAGCTTTAACAGCGGCGCTGAGCAGTTCTTC | CASSFNSGAEQFF
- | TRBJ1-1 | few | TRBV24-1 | TGTGCCACCACTGTATTGGGCAGATCGAACACTGAAGCTTTCTTT | CATTVLGRSNTEAFF
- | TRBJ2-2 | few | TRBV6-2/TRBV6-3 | TGTGCCAGCAGCAGGGCCGTGAGGACCGGGGAGCTGTTTTTT | CASSRAVRTGELFF
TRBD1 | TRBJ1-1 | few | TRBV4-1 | TGCGCCAGCAGCACCAGGGGGATGAACACTGAAGCTTTCTTT | CASSTRGMNTEAFF
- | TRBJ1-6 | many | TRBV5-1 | TGCGCCAGCACCGACCTTATGGACGGAGGATTAGTTTCCCTCCACTTT | CASTDLMDGGLVSLHF
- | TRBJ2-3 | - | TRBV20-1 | TGCAGTGCTAGGTGGCAGGGGCCTGATACGCAGTATTTT | CSARWQGPDTQYF
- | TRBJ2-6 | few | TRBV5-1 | TGCGCCAGCAGCTTGGGGTATTCCCGTAGTGTACCCTCTGGGGCCAACGTCCTGACTTTC | CASSLGYSRSVPSGANVLTF
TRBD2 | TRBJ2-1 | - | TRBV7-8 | TGTGCCAGCAGCCGAAGACCGGGACTAGCCGACAATGAGCAGTTCTTC | CASSRRPGLADNEQFF
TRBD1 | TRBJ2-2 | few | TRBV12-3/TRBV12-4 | TGTGCCAGCAGTTTCCGGACAGGGGTTGCCACCGGGGAGCTGTTTTTT | CASSFRTGVATGELFF
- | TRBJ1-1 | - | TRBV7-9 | TGTGCCAGCAGCTTAGGGTCGGGTACGAACACTGAAGCTTTCTTT | CASSLGSGTNTEAFF
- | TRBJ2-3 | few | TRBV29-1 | TGCAGTATCAGGGCTACAGATACGCAGTATTTT | CSIRATDTQYF
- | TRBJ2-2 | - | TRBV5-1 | TGCGCCAGCAGCTTGTTAGAGTACACCGGGGAGCTGTTTTTT | CASSLLEYTGELFF
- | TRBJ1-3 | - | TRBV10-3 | TGTGCCATCCACGGGTCAGGGAACTCTGGAAACACCATATATTTT | CAIHGSGNSGNTIYF
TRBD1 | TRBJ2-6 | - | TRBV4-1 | TGCGCCAGCAGCGCACCGGGACAGAGCTCTGGGGCCAACGTCCTGACTTTC | CASSAPGQSSGANVLTF
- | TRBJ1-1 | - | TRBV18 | TGTGCCAGCTCCCCTGAATTAACCGACACTGAAGCTTTCTTT | CASSPELTDTEAFF
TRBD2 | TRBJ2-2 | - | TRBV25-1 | TGTGCCAGCAGTGATCGCCCTGCTAGCGGGGGGTCCACCGGGGAGCTGTTTTTT | CASSDRPASGGSTGELFF
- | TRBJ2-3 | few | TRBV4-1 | TGCGCCAGCAGCCAAGTCGAGGTTCTAGCGCAGTATTTT | CASSQVEVLAQYF
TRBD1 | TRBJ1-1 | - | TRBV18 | TGTGCCAGCTCACCAGGGACAGGGGGAGAAGAAGCTTTCTTT | CASSPGTGGEEAFF
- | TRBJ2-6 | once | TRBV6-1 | TGTGCCAGCAGAGAAAGGGGAAAGGCCAACGTCCTGACTTTC | CASRERGKANVLTF
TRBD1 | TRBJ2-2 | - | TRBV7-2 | TGTGCCAGCATAGACAGGGGGCACACCGGGGAGCTGTTTTTT | CASIDRGHTGELFF
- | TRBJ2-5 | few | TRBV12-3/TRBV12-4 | TGTGCCAGCAGTTTTAGGGGCAGGACGGGAGAGACCCAGTACTTC | CASSFRGRTGETQYF
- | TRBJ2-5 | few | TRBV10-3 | TGTGCCATCAGTCCGGAGGTTGCCGGTTCGGAGACCCAGTACTTC | CAISPEVAGSETQYF
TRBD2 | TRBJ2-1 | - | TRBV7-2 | TGTGCCAGCAGCGCCCGGGGGGGGGATTTCTACAATGAGCAGTTCTTC | CASSARGGDFYNEQFF
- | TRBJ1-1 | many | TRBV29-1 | TGCAGCGTTGAAAAACCGGAGAACACTGAAGCTTTCTTT | CSVEKPENTEAFF
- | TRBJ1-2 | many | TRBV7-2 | TGTGCCAGCAGCCCCAGGGACCCTGGAGGGGGAGATGGCTACACCTTC | CASSPRDPGGGDGYTF
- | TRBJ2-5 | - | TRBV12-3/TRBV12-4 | TGTGCCAGCGTTGCGTGGGGTCAAGAGACCCAGTACTTC | CASVAWGQETQYF
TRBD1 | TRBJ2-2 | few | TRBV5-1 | TGCGCCAGCAGCTCCCCCGGACAGGGGGCGGCCGGGGAGCTGTTTTTT | CASSSPGQGAAGELFF
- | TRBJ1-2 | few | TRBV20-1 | TGCAGTGCTCGACTGGGGACGGCTCCTGTCTACACCTTC | CSARLGTAPVYTF